The 27 T cell receptor beta chains given below trace back to one sample, sequenced in a study of shared clonotypes between healthy human individuals. Profiling relied on immunoSEQ multiplex PCR, and the TCRdb table lists in-frame clones only, not all of them. The sample yields roughly 700,000 clones, 74% seen once. Sequenced input: memory CD4+ T cells sorted from blood. Documented subset: CD45RA-negative fraction. The receptor set was obtained from a woman aged 25 to 39 in good health.

The V gene is TRBV10-3, the J gene TRBJ2-1, with TRBD2 as a possible D gene (5 bases). Germline CDR1 is ENHRY and CDR2 is SYGVKD. CDR3 length: 12 residues. V lost 5 bases and J lost 6, with 8 bases in between. DNA for the CDR3: TGTGCCATCAGTTACACTAGCAATGAGCAGTTCTTC. This codes for CAISYTSNEQFF.

The gene calls are TRBV4-1 and TRBJ2-1; 7 bases are shared with TRBD2. Germline CDR1 MGHRA, CDR2 YSYEKL. CDR3 length: 17 residues. V gave up 4 bases and J gave up 0 bases; unmatched junction bases: 9. CDR3: CASSPHLSGNSYNEQFF. CDR3 DNA: TGCGCCAGCAGCCCCCATTTAAGCGGGAACTCCTACAATGAGCAGTTCTTC.

A note on this clone: A read error may explain this, as a much larger clone is one base away. This rearrangement joins TRBV7-3 to TRBJ2-1; D unclear. Trimming pared 5 bases from V and 4 bases from J, leaving 3 bases between. CDR3 length: 11 residues. Germline V lookup: CDR1 SGHTA, CDR2 FQGTGA. This chain's CDR3 is CASSDYNEQFF. The CDR3 DNA reads as TGTGCCAGCAGCGATTACAATGAGCAGTTCTTC.

The J gene is TRBJ1-2, the V gene TRBV5-1, with D maybe TRBD1 (5 bases). Germline V lookup: CDR1 SGHRS, CDR2 YFSETQ. This CDR3 has 15 residues. Trimming pared 0 bases from V and 5 bases from J, leaving 14 bases between. The CDR3 nucleotides read TGCGCCAGCAGCTTGGGCGACAGCCTGGGATATGGCTACACCTTC. Its translation: CASSLGDSLGYGYTF.

The chain has TRBV7-9 and TRBJ2-3, with 12 positions matching TRBD2. This CDR3 is 17 amino acids long. Germline CDR1 SEHNR, CDR2 FQNEAQ (reference sequence). J gave up 4 bases and V 5 bases, and 10 bases lay outside the gene matches. CDR3: CASSSRRLAGAPDTQYF. The CDR3 DNA sequence: TGTGCCAGCAGCAGCCGAAGACTAGCGGGAGCCCCAGATACGCAGTATTTT.

The chain employs TRBV30 and TRBJ2-7, with unresolved D. The V end was cut by 0 bases, the J end by 6 bases, with 3 bases between. Germline V gives CDR1 GTSNPN, CDR2 SVGIG (reference sequence). This CDR3 has 10 amino acids. For the CDR3, the DNA is TGTGCCTGGAGTGTTACCGAGCAGTACTTC. Its protein product is CAWSVTEQYF.

This clone has more than one count but fewer than ten. This chain connects TRBV7-8 to TRBJ1-2; D not certain. The CDR3 consists of 14 residues. The germline V and J ends were trimmed by 5 bases and 2 bases, with 12 bases remaining between them. Germline V gene lookup returns CDR1 SGHVS and CDR2 FQNEAQ. This chain's CDR3 is CASSPRPRNYGYTF. CDR3 DNA: TGTGCCAGCAGCCCCAGGCCGCGGAACTATGGCTACACCTTC.

The rearrangement links TRBV19 to TRBJ1-2, with a possible D match to TRBD1 (6 bases). V was pared by 6 bases and J by 4 bases, with 12 bases between. The CDR3 runs 13 residues. Germline V CDR1 and CDR2: LNHDA, SQIVND (reference sequence). CDR3 loop: CASSQQGAYGYTF. The DNA of the CDR3 is TGTGCCAGTAGCCAACAGGGAGCCTATGGCTACACCTTC.

The chain recombines TRBV19 with TRBJ2-6; D unclear. This CDR3 comprises 15 residues. V lost 3 bases and J lost 0, with 6 bases in between. Germline V gene lookup returns CDR1 LNHDA and CDR2 SQIVND (reference sequence). DNA of the CDR3: TGTGCCAGTAGTATTCTCGGCTCTGGGGCCAACGTCCTGACTTTC. Amino acid sequence: CASSILGSGANVLTF.

This clone came up many times. The J gene is TRBJ2-2, the V gene TRBV4-1; 8 bases are shared with TRBD1. The trim removed 3 bases at V and 1 base at J, leaving 4 bases unmatched. Germline loops: CDR1 MGHRA, CDR2 YSYEKL. This CDR3 is 16 amino acids long. CDR3 in amino acids: CASSHKGTGNTGELFF. CDR3 nucleotide sequence: TGCGCCAGCAGCCATAAGGGGACAGGGAACACCGGGGAGCTGTTTTTT.

The chain joins TRBV9 to TRBJ2-7, with 11 positions matching TRBD2. Looked up from germline, CDR1 is SGDLS and CDR2 is YYNGEE. The CDR3 totals 17 residues. The V segment lost 3 bases and the J segment 6 bases; nucleotides outside the gene matches: 14. CDR3 bases: TGTGCCAGCAGCGGCGGGGGCGTACTAGCGGGAGCGTCCGAGCAGTACTTC. Protein product: CASSGGGVLAGASEQYF.

This clone was counted a single time. J is TRBJ2-7 and V is TRBV4-1; unclear D gene. CDR1 and CDR2 (germline): MGHRA, YSYEKL. V was pared by 1 base and J by 3 bases, with 4 bases between. The CDR3 is made up of 12 amino acids. The CDR3 coding sequence is TGCGCCAGCAGCCAAGTTGGCTACGAGCAGTACTTC. This encodes CASSQVGYEQYF.

This clone has more than one count but fewer than ten. V and J are TRBV2 and TRBJ1-3; no definite D call. Germline-derived CDR1 and CDR2 are SNHLY and FYNNEI. The CDR3 runs to 16 residues. Trimming left V 3 bases short and J 0 bases short, with 12 bases between. CDR3 region: CASSEGYLPSGNTIYF. For the CDR3, the DNA is TGTGCCAGCAGTGAGGGGTACCTTCCCTCTGGAAACACCATATATTTT.

A remark on this clone: The sample carries other DNA sequences with the same CDR3. The chain employs TRBV5-1 and TRBJ2-7; D uncertain. The germline V gene has CDR1 SGHRS and CDR2 YFSETQ. This CDR3 is 11 amino acids long. V was clipped by 5 bases and J by 4 bases, with 7 bases between them. CDR3 region: CASRSEYEQYF. Written as DNA, the CDR3 is TGCGCCAGCAGATCCGAGTACGAGCAGTACTTC.

The V call is TRBV7-2, the J call TRBJ2-2; D gene unclear. The germline CDR1 and CDR2 sequences are SGHTA and FQGNSA. V was clipped by 2 bases and J by 4 bases, with 14 bases between them. The length of the CDR3 is 16 residues. The CDR3 bases are TGTGCCAGCAGCTTAAGGGTGGTAGCATCCACCGGGGAGCTGTTTTTT. Protein product: CASSLRVVASTGELFF.

This CDR3 reads CASSSQGRAGYEQYF. CDR3 nucleotide sequence: TGTGCCAGCAGCTCACAGGGAAGGGCGGGCTACGAGCAGTACTTC. This chain connects TRBV6-6 to TRBJ2-7; weak D call: TRBD1 (6 bases). Trimming cost V 6 bases and J 3 bases, with 18 bases left between them. The V gene's germline CDR1 is MNHNY and CDR2 SVGAGI (reference sequence). The CDR3 loop spans 15 amino acids.

This chain links TRBV9 with TRBJ1-1; tentative D call: TRBD1 (6 bases). The germline gives CDR1 SGDLS, CDR2 YYNGEE. The CDR3 consists of 14 residues. V was pared by 3 bases and J by 3 bases, with 12 bases between. The CDR3 reads CASSGRGGHTEAFF. CDR3 bases: TGTGCCAGCAGCGGCAGGGGTGGTCACACTGAAGCTTTCTTT.

The chain is built from TRBV28 and TRBJ2-7; D uncertain. In germline, CDR1 is MDHEN, CDR2 SYDVKM. This CDR3 is 13 amino acids long. Trimming shortened V by 3 bases and J by 0 bases, and 6 bases separated the two germline ends. CDR3 bases: TGTGCCAGCAGTTTGCCCCCCTCCTACGAGCAGTACTTC. Its protein product is CASSLPPSYEQYF.

The CDR3 spells CASSRFSGNLQNTEAFF. CDR3 bases: TGCGCCAGCAGCCGATTCTCCGGGAACCTTCAAAACACTGAAGCTTTCTTT. V gene TRBV10-1 combines with J gene TRBJ1-1, with D unresolved. This CDR3 contains 17 residues. Trimming took 6 bases from V and 2 from J, leaving 22 bases between them. CDR1 WNHNN and CDR2 SYGVQD come from the germline V gene (reference sequence).

This clone was counted once. This sequence joins TRBV15 and TRBJ2-3; D is tentatively TRBD1 or TRBD2 (6 bases each). Germline V gives CDR1 LNHNV, CDR2 YYDKDF (reference sequence). V dropped 9 bases and J dropped 0 bases, with 19 bases sitting between them. CDR3 length equals 16 residues. CDR3 amino acids: CATQRMRGDSTDTQYF. CDR3 nucleotides: TGTGCCACGCAACGGATGAGGGGGGACAGCACAGATACGCAGTATTTT.

The chain combines TRBV28 with TRBJ1-4; D unclear. Germline V gene data show CDR1 as MDHEN and CDR2 as SYDVKM. There are 14 residues in the CDR3. The V and J ends lost 5 bases and 10 bases respectively, with 17 bases between them. The CDR3 region is CASSRATVGVKLFF. CDR3 nucleotides: TGTGCCAGCAGTCGGGCAACGGTTGGCGTAAAACTGTTTTTT.

CDR3 region: CASSDGTGLKQETQYF. CDR3 DNA: TGCGCCAGCAGTGACGGAACAGGGTTGAAACAAGAGACCCAGTACTTC. The genes are TRBV10-2 and TRBJ2-5, with D maybe TRBD1 (6 bases). Between the trimmed V and J ends, which lost 3 bases and 2 bases, there was a span of 16 bases. The CDR3 totals 16 residues. Germline assignment: CDR1 WSHSY and CDR2 SAAADI.

The gene calls are TRBV5-6 and TRBJ1-5; possible D gene TRBD1, 5 bases. CDR3 length: 15 residues. V lost 3 bases, J lost 4 bases, and 14 bases lay in between. Germline V gives CDR1 SGHDT, CDR2 YYEEEE. The CDR3 here is CASSSGTHTNQPQHF. CDR3 in DNA: TGTGCCAGCAGCTCCGGGACGCATACGAATCAGCCCCAGCATTTT.

There are a few counts of this clone. This rearrangement joins TRBV9 to TRBJ2-3; possible D gene TRBD1, 7 bases. CDR3 length equals 15 residues. V lost 2 bases, J lost 6 bases, and 16 bases lay in between. CDR1 is SGDLS, CDR2 YYNGEE, per germline. The CDR3: CASSVRGVDEDTQYF. The DNA of the CDR3 is TGTGCCAGCAGCGTCAGGGGGGTAGATGAGGATACGCAGTATTTT.

A few counts support this clone. CDR3 bases: TGCGCCAGCAGCTTTACTAGCGGGAGAGGCTACGAGCAGTACTTC. Translated, it gives CASSFTSGRGYEQYF. The gene calls are TRBV5-1 and TRBJ2-7, with TRBD2 identical over 11 bases. CDR1 and CDR2 from the germline V gene are SGHRS and YFSETQ. CDR3 length equals 15 residues. J lost 3 bases, V lost 2 bases, and 4 bases had no gene match.

This clone was observed a single time. The chain recombines TRBV5-1 with TRBJ2-5; 10 bases are a match to TRBD1. The CDR3 has 16 residues. V lost 0 bases to trimming and J lost 5 bases; unmatched junction nucleotides: 7. The V gene's germline CDR1 is SGHRS and CDR2 YFSETQ. This CDR3 is CASSLAGDRGGETQYF. Written as DNA, the CDR3 is TGCGCCAGCAGCTTGGCGGGGGACAGGGGAGGTGAGACCCAGTACTTC. The whole variable domain, filled in from reference TRBV5-1 and TRBJ2-5, reads KAGVTQTPRYLIKTRGQQVTLSCSPISGHRSVSWYQQTPGQGLQFLFEYFSETQRNKGNFPGRFSGRQFSNSRSEMNVSTLELGDSALYLCASSLAGDRGGETQYFGPGTRLLVL.

The genes are TRBV7-2 and TRBJ1-5; no clear D gene. The CDR3 is 14 residues long. From germline, CDR1 is SGHTA and CDR2 FQGNSA. V gave up 4 bases and J gave up 7 bases, with 14 bases separating them. The CDR3 region is CASSSMEGGQPQHF. The CDR3 DNA reads TGTGCCAGCAGCTCGATGGAGGGCGGGCAGCCCCAGCATTTT.